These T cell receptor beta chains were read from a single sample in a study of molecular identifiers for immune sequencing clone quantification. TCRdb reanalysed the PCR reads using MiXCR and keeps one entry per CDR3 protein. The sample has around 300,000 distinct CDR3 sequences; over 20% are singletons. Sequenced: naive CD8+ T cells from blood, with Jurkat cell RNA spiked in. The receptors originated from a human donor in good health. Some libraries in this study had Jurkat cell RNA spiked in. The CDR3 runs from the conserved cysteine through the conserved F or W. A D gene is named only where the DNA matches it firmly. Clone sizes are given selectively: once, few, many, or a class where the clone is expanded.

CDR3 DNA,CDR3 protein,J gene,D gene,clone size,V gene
TGTGCCTGGAGTGTTGCTACTTCCTACGAGCAGTACTTC,CAWSVATSYEQYF,TRBJ2-7,.,.,TRBV30
TGTGCCAGCAGCTTGATCGGGAGGGCCGCAGAGCCCCAGTACTTC,CASSLIGRAAEPQYF,TRBJ2-5,TRBD2,.,TRBV7-9
TGTGCCACCGGGACGGACATAACCCAAGAGACCCAGTACTTC,CATGTDITQETQYF,TRBJ2-5,.,many,TRBV25-1
TGCAGCGCCGAGGCGGAGGGCCCTGAAGCTTTCTTT,CSAEAEGPEAFF,TRBJ1-1,.,many,TRBV29-1
TGTGCCAGCAGTTTAAGTGGGGGGGGCGAGACCCAGTACTTC,CASSLSGGGETQYF,TRBJ2-5,.,many,TRBV28
TGTGCCAGCAGCCCCCCCCGGGACAGCTTCCAAGAGACCCAGTACTTC,CASSPPRDSFQETQYF,TRBJ2-5,TRBD1,.,TRBV7-9
TGTGCCAGCAGTGATCCTAGCGACGGCACAGATACGCAGTATTTT,CASSDPSDGTDTQYF,TRBJ2-3,.,many,TRBV2
TGTGCCAGTAGTATCGGACAGGATGGACAGTACTTC,CASSIGQDGQYF,TRBJ2-7,TRBD1,.,TRBV19
TGTGCCAGCAGGCTAAAACAGGGGTTTGTTGTCAATGAGCAGTTCTTC,CASRLKQGFVVNEQFF,TRBJ2-1,TRBD1,many,TRBV7-9
TGTGCCAGCAGCCCAGGGGGCCAGTTCTGGCAGCCCCAGCATTTT,CASSPGGQFWQPQHF,TRBJ1-5,TRBD1,.,TRBV9
TGTGCCAGCAGTTTTCCTTTTCGGGGGTGGATTCCCTACGAGCAGTACTTC,CASSFPFRGWIPYEQYF,TRBJ2-7,.,many,TRBV6-5
TGTGCCAGCAGTCCACAGGGGGCCGGCGAGAACGAGCAGTACTTC,CASSPQGAGENEQYF,TRBJ2-7,TRBD1,many,TRBV28
TGTGCCAGCAGCGACCTTGGTGTCTTGCGATTAAAGGATACGCAGTATTTT,CASSDLGVLRLKDTQYF,TRBJ2-3,.,few,TRBV7-2
TGCGCCAGCAGCGCGTTAGGGGCCATGAACACTGAAGCTTTCTTT,CASSALGAMNTEAFF,TRBJ1-1,.,.,TRBV4-1
TGTGCCAGCATGCCGGGGTCGGGACTTTTCCACACAGATACGCAGTATTTT,CASMPGSGLFHTDTQYF,TRBJ2-3,.,.,TRBV3-1
TGTGCCAGCAGTTTAAGGGGGGGCGATCAGCCCCAGCATTTT,CASSLRGGDQPQHF,TRBJ1-5,.,.,TRBV27
TGTGCCAGCAGCTGGGGACAGGGACTAGCGAACCGACAAGGGACCCAGTACTTC,CASSWGQGLANRQGTQYF,TRBJ2-5,.,.,TRBV11-2
TGCAGCGTTGAACAGGGGGGAATCTACGAGCAGTACTTC,CSVEQGGIYEQYF,TRBJ2-7,.,many,TRBV29-1
TGTGCCAGTAGTATGACTAGTCGGGGCAATGAGCAGTTCTTC,CASSMTSRGNEQFF,TRBJ2-1,.,few,TRBV19
TGCAGTGCTAGTCTCAGGGGGTTAAACACTGAAGCTTTCTTT,CSASLRGLNTEAFF,TRBJ1-1,TRBD1,few,TRBV20-1
TGCGCCAGCAGCTTCCTAGGCTACGAGCAGTACTTC,CASSFLGYEQYF,TRBJ2-7,.,many,TRBV12-3/TRBV12-4
TGCGCCAGCAGCCCCGGGACTAGCAACTACGAGCAGTACTTC,CASSPGTSNYEQYF,TRBJ2-7,TRBD2,.,TRBV4-3
TGTGCCAGCAGCGTAGCCGACAGGGGCACTGAAGCTTTCTTT,CASSVADRGTEAFF,TRBJ1-1,TRBD1,many,TRBV9
TGTGCCAGCAGCTTAGCTGGACAGCCTAATGAAAAACTGTTTTTT,CASSLAGQPNEKLFF,TRBJ1-4,.,many,TRBV7-9
TGCAGCGTTGTATCAGGGGGCGGTCAGCCCCAGCATTTT,CSVVSGGGQPQHF,TRBJ1-5,TRBD1,many,TRBV29-1
TGTGCCAGCAGTCCAGGGGGCGTAGGCTACACCTTC,CASSPGGVGYTF,TRBJ1-2,TRBD1,many,TRBV12-3/TRBV12-4
TGTGCCAGTAGTCCAGGGACAGGGAAAAGAAACATTCAGTACTTC,CASSPGTGKRNIQYF,TRBJ2-4,TRBD1,.,TRBV19
TGTGCCAGCAGCTCCAGGGTTATCGTGAACACTGAAGCTTTCTTT,CASSSRVIVNTEAFF,TRBJ1-1,.,many,TRBV14
TGTGCCAGCAAATCCAGCATTGGGTACTACGAGCAGTACTTC,CASKSSIGYYEQYF,TRBJ2-7,.,.,TRBV6-5
TGTGCCAGCAGGGCTCTAGCGTGGGGCCGGCCAGATACGCAGTATTTT,CASRALAWGRPDTQYF,TRBJ2-3,.,.,TRBV21-1
TGCGCCAGCAGCCAAGAATCAGGACAGGGCCCCAACTATGGCTACACCTTC,CASSQESGQGPNYGYTF,TRBJ1-2,TRBD1,few,TRBV4-1
TGTGCCAGCAGCTTAGTGGGGAACCGTCAGCCCCAGCATTTT,CASSLVGNRQPQHF,TRBJ1-5,.,.,TRBV7-9
TGTGCCAGCAGCAAGACCGGGGAGCTGTTTTTT,CASSKTGELFF,TRBJ2-2,.,.,TRBV27
TGTGCCAGCAGCTTAGCTCCCGATAGCAATCAGCCCCAGCATTTT,CASSLAPDSNQPQHF,TRBJ1-5,.,many,TRBV7-9
TGTGCCAGTAGTAGGGCCGTAGATACGCAGTATTTT,CASSRAVDTQYF,TRBJ2-3,.,.,TRBV19
TGTGCCAGCAGTTCAAACTGGGGGGCCGCAGATACGCAGTATTTT,CASSSNWGAADTQYF,TRBJ2-3,.,.,TRBV28
TGCGCCAGCAGCCAAGATAACCCTCCCGGAAACACCATATATTTT,CASSQDNPPGNTIYF,TRBJ1-3,.,many,TRBV4-3
TGTGCCAGCAGCGAGGACAGGGGGGTTCAAGAGACCCAGAACTTC,CASSEDRGVQETQNF,TRBJ2-5,TRBD1,once,TRBV6-5
TGTGCCAGCAGCTTAACCCTCGGCCCTCAAGAGACCCAGTACTTC,CASSLTLGPQETQYF,TRBJ2-5,.,many,TRBV7-6
TGTGCCAGCAGTCCCGGGACAGGGGTCAGTGCAACTAATGAAAAACTGTTTTTT,CASSPGTGVSATNEKLFF,TRBJ1-4,TRBD1,many,TRBV12-3/TRBV12-4
TGTGCCAGCAGTCTTGACCAAAAACTGTTTTTT,CASSLDQKLFF,TRBJ1-4,.,few,TRBV12-3/TRBV12-4
TGTGCCAGCAGCCGAGAGTCCTCAACTAATGAAAAACTGTTTTTT,CASSRESSTNEKLFF,TRBJ1-4,.,few,TRBV7-9
TGTGCCAGCAGTAGATCAGACCGGGTCTATGGCTACACCTTC,CASSRSDRVYGYTF,TRBJ1-2,.,few,TRBV25-1
TGCAGTGCCACCGACAGACCATCCTACAATGAGCAGTTCTTC,CSATDRPSYNEQFF,TRBJ2-1,.,.,TRBV20-1
TGTGCCAGCAGCCCTGGACAGCCTGGGGTCACTGAAGCTTTCTTT,CASSPGQPGVTEAFF,TRBJ1-1,.,.,TRBV7-9
TGTGCCAGCAGTCCTGGACTCCCTCTGTACCAAGAGACCCAGTACTTC,CASSPGLPLYQETQYF,TRBJ2-5,.,.,TRBV6-5
TGTGCCAGCAGCCAAGATCTTGGGAACACCGGGGAGCTGTTTTTT,CASSQDLGNTGELFF,TRBJ2-2,.,many,TRBV3-1
TGTGCCAGCAGCTTGTACGGCGTCAGGGAAACAGATACGCAGTATTTT,CASSLYGVRETDTQYF,TRBJ2-3,.,many,TRBV7-6
TGTGCCAGCAGTGATTCGGGAGGGAAGCAGTATTTT,CASSDSGGKQYF,TRBJ2-3,TRBD2,many,TRBV2
TGTGCCAGCAGGCCTAGACCGGGACAGGGGTACAATGAGCAGTTCTTC,CASRPRPGQGYNEQFF,TRBJ2-1,TRBD1,many,TRBV12-3/TRBV12-4
TGTGCCTGGGGAGTAAGGAGCTCCTACGAGCAGTACTTC,CAWGVRSSYEQYF,TRBJ2-7,.,.,TRBV30
TGCGCCAGCAGCTTTGGCAGCTCCGCCACCTACGAGCAGTACTTC,CASSFGSSATYEQYF,TRBJ2-7,.,.,TRBV5-1